Given below is one T cell receptor (beta chain) in context. Its target is not known. TCRdb reanalysed the 5' RACE reads using MiXCR and keeps one entry per CDR3 protein. The sample has about 77,000 distinct CDR3 sequences, roughly 4.7% seen once. This entry comes from a study of early T cells in non-severe SARS-CoV-2 infection. Study-level points and caveats: Matches to VDJdb favored anti-spike CD8 responses and missed private and CD4 specificities.

Trimming cost V 0 bases and J 6 bases; bases outside gene matches: 11. The CDR3 runs to 18 residues. The V gene's germline CDR1 is MNHNY and CDR2 SVGAGI (reference sequence). The chain employs TRBV6-6 and TRBJ2-2, with 9 bases that match TRBD1. The receptor's source is an adult who was a healthcare worker with PCR-confirmed SARS-CoV-2 infection or an uninfected control (not recorded which). Sequencing used whole blood, obtained at baseline. This CDR3 is CASSYSPGGQGAAGELFF. The CDR3 nucleotides read TGTGCCAGCAGTTACTCGCCGGGGGGACAGGGTGCGGCCGGGGAGCTGTTTTTT.